The 25 T cell receptor beta chains below were found in one sample sequenced in a study of blood T cell repertoires in COVID-19. Generated by immunoSEQ multiplex PCR, the TCRdb table keeps only in-frame clones and is missing some. The data contain about half a million clones, 70% to 90% of them seen just once; the ten biggest clones take up under 4%. Sequenced: peripheral blood. These receptors came from a human donor in a cohort sampled during active COVID-19.

The rearrangement links TRBV19 to TRBJ1-5; 7 bases line up with TRBD1. J was trimmed by 5 bases and V by 1 base; bases with no gene match: 8. The CDR3 totals 16 residues. The germline V gene has CDR1 LNHDA and CDR2 SQIVND (reference sequence). The CDR3 region has the DNA TGTGCCAGTAGTATAGGTACAGGGGAAGATGATCAGCCCCAGCATTTT. Translation gives CASSIGTGEDDQPQHF.

This chain uses TRBV19 with TRBJ1-2; TRBD1 matches 9 bases. Losses at the gene ends were 4 bases for V and 1 base for J; bases not matched to a gene: 4. The length of the CDR3 is 15 residues. Germline V CDR1 and CDR2: LNHDA, SQIVND (reference sequence). The CDR3 DNA reads TGTGCCAGTAGTACGACAGGGGGTCGTAACTATGGCTACACCTTC. It specifies CASSTTGGRNYGYTF.

The CDR3 spells CASRGTSGTSDTQYF. The CDR3 DNA is TGTGCCAGCAGAGGGACTAGCGGGACCTCAGATACGCAGTATTTT. The genes are TRBV18 and TRBJ2-3, with 13 bases that match TRBD2. The J segment lost 4 bases and the V segment lost 8 bases, leaving 6 bases of the junction unmatched. The CDR3 runs 15 residues. Per the germline V gene, CDR1 is KGHSH and CDR2 is LQKENI.

The chain joins TRBV19 to TRBJ2-7, with a tentative D call TRBD1 (6 bases). V shed 11 bases and J shed 6 bases, with 26 bases lying between them. The CDR3 extends over 15 amino acids. Germline V gene data show CDR1 as LNHDA and CDR2 as SQIVND (reference sequence). The CDR3 here is CASKPHSLGQPEQYF. For the CDR3, the DNA is TGTGCCTCAAAGCCCCATTCTTTGGGACAACCCGAGCAGTACTTC.

This clone was detected a few times. The chain recombines TRBV3-1 (or the pseudogene TRBV3-2) with TRBJ1-4; D not resolved. The CDR3 runs to 13 residues. Germline values: CDR1 LGHDT, CDR2 YNNKEL (reference sequence). Trimming left V 0 bases short and J 8 bases short, with 7 bases between. The CDR3 region has the DNA TGTGCCAGCAGCCAAGAGGGCTACGAAAAACTGTTTTTT. Its translation: CASSQEGYEKLFF.

This chain uses TRBV5-4 with TRBJ2-5; 8 bases match TRBD1. From germline, CDR1 is SGHNT and CDR2 YYREEE (reference sequence). The CDR3 has 15 amino acids. Trimming removed 5 bases from V and 1 base from J; junction bases left unmatched: 7. The CDR3 protein is CASRAQGVGQETQYF. The CDR3 nucleotides read TGTGCCAGCAGGGCACAGGGGGTGGGCCAAGAGACCCAGTACTTC.

The V gene is TRBV11-3, the J gene TRBJ1-3; TRBD1 is a possible D gene (6 bases). CDR1 and CDR2 from the germline V gene are SGHNT and YENEEA. V was cut by 5 bases and J by 3 bases, with 11 bases left in between. The length of the CDR3 is 14 residues. As DNA, the CDR3 is TGTGCCAGCAGCGAGGGGGGGTTTGGAAACACCATATATTTT. It encodes CASSEGGFGNTIYF.

The chain recombines TRBV29-1 with TRBJ2-1, with 7 bases aligning to TRBD1. This CDR3 has 13 residues. Trimming at V came to 4 bases and at J to 9 bases, leaving 9 bases not matched to a gene. The germline gives CDR1 SQVTM, CDR2 ANQGSEA. The CDR3 DNA reads as TGCAGCGTTGGACAGGGAAGGGCTAGTGAGCAGTTCTTC. It specifies CSVGQGRASEQFF.

The chain carries TRBV13 and TRBJ1-1, with D maybe TRBD1 (6 bases). The germline V gene encodes CDR1 PRHDT and CDR2 FYEKMQ (reference sequence). With 1 base removed from V and 6 bases from J, the gap between germline ends came to 12 bases. This CDR3 has 14 residues. The chain's CDR3 is CASSLVGGLAEAFF. The CDR3 DNA follows: TGTGCCAGCAGCTTAGTCGGGGGGCTGGCTGAAGCTTTCTTT.

The J gene is TRBJ1-3, the V gene TRBV21-1; the table's D call, TRBD1, was not checked against the DNA. TRBV21-1 is a recognized pseudogene. CDR3 size: 15 residues. CDR3 region: CASSKDRFSGNTIYF. CDR3 DNA sequence: TGTGCCAGCAGCAAAGACAGGTTCTCTGGAAACACCATATATTTT.

The chain couples TRBV28 to TRBJ1-6; D is undetermined. V lost 6 bases, J lost 4 bases, and 19 bases lay in between. This CDR3 contains 17 residues. Germline loops: CDR1 MDHEN, CDR2 SYDVKM. This CDR3 is CASRPPQPRSYNSPLHF. The CDR3 DNA reads TGTGCCAGCAGGCCCCCACAGCCCCGGTCATATAATTCACCCCTCCACTTT.

This chain joins TRBV24-1 and TRBJ2-1; the match to TRBD1 covers 10 bases. The CDR3 covers 16 residues. CDR1 is KGHDR and CDR2 is SFDVKD in the germline V gene. The V segment lost 2 bases and the J segment 5 bases; nucleotides outside the gene matches: 5. CDR3 residues: CATSDSTGGLNNEQFF. In DNA, the CDR3 is TGTGCCACCAGTGATTCGACAGGGGGCTTAAACAATGAGCAGTTCTTC.

This rearrangement joins TRBV7-2 to TRBJ1-2; perhaps TRBD1 as D (6 bases). The length of the CDR3 is 12 residues. Looked up from germline, CDR1 is SGHTA and CDR2 is FQGNSA. Trimming left V 8 bases short and J 4 bases short, with 11 bases between. The CDR3 DNA reads as TGTGCCAGCTGGAGGGGGGGCTATGGCTACACCTTC. It translates to CASWRGGYGYTF.

CDR3 in DNA: TGTGCCAGCAGCTTCTGGCTGGGAGGGAGGAATGAGCAGTTCTTC. It specifies CASSFWLGGRNEQFF. The J gene is TRBJ2-1, the V gene TRBV7-8; 7 bases fit TRBD2. The V gene end was trimmed by 3 bases and the J gene end by 7 bases; junction bases not matched to a gene: 9. Germline values: CDR1 SGHVS, CDR2 FQNEAQ. This CDR3 has 15 amino acids.

This clone was counted a single time. This chain uses TRBV7-9 with TRBJ2-1, with D hard to call. The germline CDR1 and CDR2 sequences are SEHNR and FQNEAQ (reference sequence). V lost 5 bases and J lost 6, with 11 bases in between. CDR3 size: 13 residues. The DNA of the CDR3 is TGTGCCAGCAGCCCATCCCACGGCAATGAGCAGTTCTTC. This sequence encodes CASSPSHGNEQFF. The full variable domain, its missing parts supplied by reference TRBV7-9 and TRBJ2-1, is DTGVSQNPRHKITKRGQNVTFRCDPISEHNRLYWYRQTLGQGPEFLTYFQNEAQLEKSRLLSDRFSAERPKGSFSTLEIQRTEQGDSAMYLCASSPSHGNEQFFGPGTRLTVL.

The rearrangement links TRBV19 to TRBJ1-2; a weak D match, TRBD1 (5 bases). The CDR3 length is 13 residues. V was cut by 6 bases and J by 8 bases, with 16 bases left in between. Germline V gives CDR1 LNHDA, CDR2 SQIVND (reference sequence). CDR3 residues: CASRPGPGEGYTF. Written as DNA, the CDR3 is TGTGCCAGTAGGCCAGGGCCGGGAGAAGGCTACACCTTC.

V usage is TRBV5-1 and J usage is TRBJ2-1, with 15 bases lining up with TRBD2. The ends lost 4 bases at V and 7 bases at J; junction bases unmatched: 9. The CDR3 has 17 residues. CDR1 is SGHRS, CDR2 YFSETQ, per germline. The DNA of the CDR3 is TGCGCCAGCAGCGGCCGGACTAGCGGGAGGGAGGAAAATGAGCAGTTCTTC. Encoded protein: CASSGRTSGREENEQFF.

The rearrangement joins TRBV3-1 (or the pseudogene TRBV3-2) to TRBJ1-4; 7 bases fit TRBD1. This CDR3 is 14 amino acids long. The trim removed 7 bases at V and 5 bases at J, leaving 7 bases unmatched. Per the germline V gene, CDR1 is LGHDT and CDR2 is YNNKEL (reference sequence). In DNA, the CDR3 is TGTGCCAGCAATGGAGGACAGGCCAATGAAAAACTGTTTTTT. Its protein product is CASNGGQANEKLFF.

The chain recombines TRBV19 with TRBJ2-1; 8 bases agree with TRBD1. The CDR3 loop spans 17 amino acids. J was trimmed by 7 bases and V by 0 bases; bases with no gene match: 11. The germline CDR1 and CDR2 sequences are LNHDA and SQIVND (reference sequence). Here the CDR3 DNA reads TGTGCCAGTAGTATAGACCCGGGACAGGCCGTCGGGAATGAGCAGTTCTTC. Translation gives CASSIDPGQAVGNEQFF.

The chain uses TRBV7-3 and TRBJ1-2; 7 positions match TRBD1. V shed 1 base and J 3 bases; nucleotides not matched to a gene: 8. CDR1 SGHTA and CDR2 FQGTGA come from the germline V gene. The CDR3 runs 16 residues. The CDR3 loop is CASSLKTGSVDYGYTF. The CDR3 DNA sequence: TGTGCCAGCAGCTTAAAGACAGGGAGTGTCGACTATGGCTACACCTTC. Complete variable domain (other parts from reference TRBV7-3 and TRBJ1-2): GAGVSQTPSNKVTEKGKYVELRCDPISGHTALYWYRQSLGQGPEFLIYFQGTGAADDSGLPNDRFFAVRPEGSVSTLKIQRTERGDSAVYLCASSLKTGSVDYGYTFGSGTRLTVV.

This sequence joins TRBV6-6 and TRBJ1-5; D is perhaps TRBD1 (5 bases). V lost 2 bases and J lost 6, with 14 bases in between. Germline assignment: CDR1 MNHNY and CDR2 SVGAGI (reference sequence). The CDR3 is made up of 15 amino acids. The CDR3 sequence: CASSYGLGAPQPQHF. For the CDR3, the DNA is TGTGCCAGCAGTTACGGGCTAGGGGCCCCTCAGCCCCAGCATTTT.

This chain links TRBV6-5 with TRBJ2-7, with D tentatively TRBD1 (6 bases). The CDR3 spans 13 residues. The V and J ends lost 6 bases and 6 bases respectively, with 15 bases between them. Germline lookup yields CDR1 MNHEY and CDR2 SVGAGI. The CDR3 nucleotides read TGTGCCAGCAGCCGGGACAATCTCTCCGAGCAGTACTTC. This gives the protein CASSRDNLSEQYF.

V is TRBV5-1 and J is TRBJ2-7, with 7 bases matching TRBD2. This CDR3 contains 16 residues. CDR1 and CDR2 from the germline V gene are SGHRS and YFSETQ. The ends lost 3 bases at V and 6 bases at J; junction bases unmatched: 15. The CDR3 loop reads CASSSLAAGEMGEQYF. The CDR3 coding sequence is TGCGCCAGCAGCTCCCTCGCGGCGGGAGAAATGGGCGAGCAGTACTTC.

This chain links TRBV12-3 or TRBV12-4 with TRBJ1-1, with D maybe TRBD1 (5 bases). Deletions cut 3 bases from V and 2 bases from J, with 7 bases between. This CDR3 contains 13 residues. In DNA, the CDR3 is TGTGCCAGCAGTTTCCAGGGCAACACTGAAGCTTTCTTT. This encodes CASSFQGNTEAFF.

This chain links TRBV27 with TRBJ2-7; no definite D call. V was clipped by 7 bases and J by 2 bases, with 21 bases between them. The CDR3 covers 16 residues. Germline V gives CDR1 MNHEY, CDR2 SMNVEV (reference sequence). The DNA for the CDR3 is TGTGCCAGCACTTCACGGCTGATAGCTAATACCTACGAGCAGTACTTC. Translation: CASTSRLIANTYEQYF.